The present entry profiles one T cell receptor (beta chain) with its context. The data were taken from a study of blood T cell repertoires in COVID-19. The overall study: From the United States, Italy and Spain came samples of acute and convalescent COVID-19. PBMCs, B-cell-depleted T cells, or T cells were the source of the cDNA or gDNA that made up the material.

Germline V gene data show CDR1 as KGHSH and CDR2 as LQKENI. This CDR3 comprises 16 residues. J gave up 5 bases and V 3 bases, and 12 bases lay outside the gene matches. Study processing details: Nucleated cell number was recorded as an estimate derived from reference gene primer amplification. Measured with immunoSEQ multiplex PCR; TCRdb has only the in-frame clones, and not every one. The DNA was the basis for D and trimming; V, J and clone size are from that table. This table holds 300,000 or so clones, about 87% found once. Input material: peripheral blood. The TCR sequence derives from a woman between 45 and 60 years old who had recovered from COVID-19. The chain recombines TRBV18 with TRBJ1-1; 7 bases map to TRBD1. CDR3: CASSPTNANRGTEAFF. Written as DNA, the CDR3 is TGTGCCAGCTCACCGACGAACGCGAACAGGGGTACTGAAGCTTTCTTT.